Listed below are T cell receptor beta chains from one sample, sequenced in a study of cytomegalovirus exposure and HLA in healthy donors. Using immunoSEQ multiplex PCR, the repertoire was profiled, and TCRdb retains in-frame clones only, with some absent. The repertoire has about 340,000 clones, approximately 90% of them found once; the top ten carry 0.65% to 0.85%. Sequenced: PBMCs. All receptors derive from a woman aged 18-30 years in good health and CMV-seronegative. CDR3s include the opening cysteine and the closing phenylalanine or tryptophan. Each record gives: J gene, D gene, clone size, CDR3 length, V gene, CDR3 protein, CDR3 DNA. A D gene is named only where the DNA matches it firmly. A row's size may be missing; if present it is once, few, many or a size class.

j_gene: TRBJ1-2; d_gene: .; abundance: .; len: 12; v_gene: TRBV6-4; CDR3aa: CASREAAGGYTF; CDR3nt: TGTGCCAGCAGGGAGGCCGCCGGGGGCTACACCTTC
j_gene: TRBJ2-2; d_gene: TRBD1; abundance: .; len: 14; v_gene: TRBV18; CDR3aa: CASSPGTGAGELFF; CDR3nt: TGTGCCAGCTCCCCCGGGACAGGGGCCGGGGAGCTGTTTTTT
j_gene: TRBJ2-2; d_gene: TRBD2; abundance: .; len: 13; v_gene: TRBV29-1; CDR3aa: CSVSSGSIRELFF; CDR3nt: TGCAGCGTTTCTAGCGGGAGTATAAGGGAGCTGTTTTTT
j_gene: TRBJ1-1; d_gene: TRBD1; abundance: .; len: 15; v_gene: TRBV23-1; CDR3aa: CASSQWGQRYPEAFF; CDR3nt: TGCGCCAGCAGTCAATGGGGACAGAGGTACCCTGAAGCTTTCTTT
j_gene: TRBJ2-1; d_gene: .; abundance: .; len: 13; v_gene: TRBV27; CDR3aa: CASSPLQGTEQFF; CDR3nt: TGTGCCAGCAGTCCGCTACAGGGCACTGAGCAGTTCTTC
j_gene: TRBJ2-7; d_gene: .; abundance: .; len: 15; v_gene: TRBV4-3; CDR3aa: CASSQDRNRVYEQYF; CDR3nt: TGCGCCAGCAGCCAAGATAGGAACAGGGTTTACGAGCAGTACTTC
j_gene: TRBJ2-2; d_gene: .; abundance: .; len: 14; v_gene: TRBV11-1; CDR3aa: CASSFLESTGELFF; CDR3nt: TGTGCCAGCAGCTTTCTAGAATCCACCGGGGAGCTGTTTTTT
j_gene: TRBJ2-7; d_gene: .; abundance: .; len: 11; v_gene: TRBV28; CDR3aa: CASSSPREQYF; CDR3nt: TGTGCCAGCAGTTCCCCCAGGGAGCAGTACTTC
j_gene: TRBJ2-3; d_gene: TRBD2; abundance: .; len: 16; v_gene: TRBV4-3; CDR3aa: CASSATSGMAGDTQYF; CDR3nt: TGCGCCAGCAGCGCCACTAGCGGGATGGCGGGGGATACGCAGTATTTT
j_gene: TRBJ2-5; d_gene: TRBD2; abundance: .; len: 13; v_gene: TRBV11-2; CDR3aa: CASSLEGGETQYF; CDR3nt: TGTGCCAGCAGCTTAGAGGGGGGGGAGACCCAGTACTTC
j_gene: TRBJ2-1; d_gene: TRBD1; abundance: .; len: 16; v_gene: TRBV13; CDR3aa: CASSRQGASSYNEQFF; CDR3nt: TGTGCCAGCAGCCGACAGGGGGCAAGCTCCTACAATGAGCAGTTCTTC
j_gene: TRBJ1-2; d_gene: TRBD1; abundance: few; len: 14; v_gene: TRBV4-3; CDR3aa: CASSPGTGTYGYTF; CDR3nt: TGCGCCAGCAGCCCCGGGACAGGGACGTACGGCTACACCTTC
j_gene: TRBJ2-5; d_gene: TRBD2; abundance: .; len: 15; v_gene: TRBV11-2; CDR3aa: CAGGFGTSGMETQYF; CDR3nt: TGTGCCGGGGGGTTTGGGACTAGCGGGATGGAGACCCAGTACTTC
j_gene: TRBJ2-7; d_gene: .; abundance: .; len: 14; v_gene: TRBV28; CDR3aa: CASMRQKLTYEQYF; CDR3nt: TGTGCCAGCATGAGACAGAAGTTAACCTACGAGCAGTACTTC
j_gene: TRBJ2-3; d_gene: TRBD1; abundance: .; len: 14; v_gene: TRBV10-3; CDR3aa: CAISDQEGGQGQYF; CDR3nt: TGTGCCATCAGTGACCAGGAAGGGGGACAGGGGCAGTATTTT
j_gene: TRBJ2-7; d_gene: TRBD1; abundance: .; len: 16; v_gene: TRBV4-1; CDR3aa: CASSQPSPGGRYEQYF; CDR3nt: TGCGCCAGCAGCCAACCGAGTCCAGGGGGCCGGTACGAGCAGTACTTC
j_gene: TRBJ2-7; d_gene: TRBD1; abundance: .; len: 14; v_gene: TRBV23-1; CDR3aa: CASLRDRASYEQYF; CDR3nt: TGCGCCAGCCTCCGCGACAGGGCTTCCTACGAGCAGTACTTC
j_gene: TRBJ1-3; d_gene: TRBD1; abundance: .; len: 15; v_gene: TRBV28; CDR3aa: CASSSGQISGNTIYF; CDR3nt: TGTGCCAGCAGTTCGGGACAGATCTCTGGAAACACCATATATTTT
j_gene: TRBJ2-1; d_gene: .; abundance: .; len: 14; v_gene: TRBV30; CDR3aa: CAWSSSGTHNEQFF; CDR3nt: TGTGCCTGGAGTTCTTCAGGGACTCACAATGAGCAGTTCTTC
j_gene: TRBJ2-1; d_gene: TRBD2; abundance: once; len: 14; v_gene: TRBV27; CDR3aa: CASSLNLAGGEQFF; CDR3nt: TGTGCCAGCAGTTTAAATCTAGCGGGAGGGGAGCAGTTCTTC
j_gene: TRBJ2-5; d_gene: TRBD1; abundance: .; len: 12; v_gene: TRBV29-1; CDR3aa: CSVDRGGETQYF; CDR3nt: TGCAGTGTAGACAGGGGAGGAGAGACCCAGTACTTC
j_gene: TRBJ2-7; d_gene: TRBD1; abundance: .; len: 14; v_gene: TRBV28; CDR3aa: CASSGTGDPYEQYF; CDR3nt: TGTGCCAGCAGCGGGACAGGGGACCCCTACGAGCAGTACTTC
j_gene: TRBJ2-5; d_gene: .; abundance: .; len: 14; v_gene: TRBV14; CDR3aa: CASSLSAADETQYF; CDR3nt: TGTGCCAGCAGCCTAAGTGCGGCAGATGAGACCCAGTACTTC
j_gene: TRBJ2-7; d_gene: TRBD2; abundance: .; len: 15; v_gene: TRBV18; CDR3aa: CASSSPGLAGGEQYF; CDR3nt: TGTGCCAGCTCATCACCGGGACTAGCGGGAGGTGAGCAGTACTTC
j_gene: TRBJ2-1; d_gene: TRBD2; abundance: .; len: 17; v_gene: TRBV7-9; CDR3aa: CASSLDRGLAGVGEQFF; CDR3nt: TGTGCCAGCAGCTTAGACAGGGGACTAGCGGGAGTTGGTGAGCAGTTCTTC
j_gene: TRBJ2-2; d_gene: .; abundance: .; len: 14; v_gene: TRBV7-2; CDR3aa: CASSLTEGPGELFF; CDR3nt: TGTGCCAGCAGCTTGACGGAGGGCCCCGGGGAGCTGTTTTTT
j_gene: TRBJ2-3; d_gene: .; abundance: .; len: 14; v_gene: TRBV9; CDR3aa: CASSPQSTGGTQYF; CDR3nt: TGTGCCAGCAGCCCGCAGTCCACGGGTGGTACGCAGTATTTT
j_gene: TRBJ2-7; d_gene: .; abundance: .; len: 17; v_gene: TRBV18; CDR3aa: CASSPLSGGLNPSEQYF; CDR3nt: TGTGCCAGCTCACCATTGTCCGGCGGACTAAACCCCTCCGAGCAGTACTTC
j_gene: TRBJ2-7; d_gene: TRBD2; abundance: .; len: 14; v_gene: TRBV7-2; CDR3aa: CASSAGLADYEQYF; CDR3nt: TGTGCCAGCAGTGCGGGACTAGCCGACTACGAGCAGTACTTC
j_gene: TRBJ2-1; d_gene: .; abundance: .; len: 15; v_gene: TRBV2; CDR3aa: CASSGTEFPGNEQFF; CDR3nt: TGTGCCAGCAGTGGGACAGAATTCCCGGGCAATGAGCAGTTCTTC
j_gene: TRBJ1-3; d_gene: .; abundance: .; len: 16; v_gene: TRBV18; CDR3aa: CASSPPEVRPGNTIYF; CDR3nt: TGTGCCAGCTCACCACCGGAGGTTAGACCTGGAAACACCATATATTTT
j_gene: TRBJ2-3; d_gene: .; abundance: .; len: 14; v_gene: TRBV5-1; CDR3aa: CASSPEAAADTQYF; CDR3nt: TGCGCCAGCAGCCCTGAAGCCGCGGCAGATACGCAGTATTTT
j_gene: TRBJ2-1; d_gene: .; abundance: .; len: 16; v_gene: TRBV18; CDR3aa: CASSPARGGDYNEQFF; CDR3nt: TGTGCCAGCTCACCGGCTCGTGGTGGTGACTACAATGAGCAGTTCTTC
j_gene: TRBJ1-1; d_gene: TRBD1; abundance: .; len: 15; v_gene: TRBV5-4; CDR3aa: CASSWIDRVGTEAFF; CDR3nt: TGTGCCAGCAGTTGGATCGACAGGGTGGGCACTGAAGCTTTCTTT
j_gene: TRBJ1-1; d_gene: .; abundance: once; len: 15; v_gene: TRBV6-1; CDR3aa: CASTEVSGADTEAFF; CDR3nt: TGTGCCAGCACGGAGGTTTCAGGGGCTGACACTGAAGCTTTCTTT
j_gene: TRBJ2-1; d_gene: .; abundance: .; len: 17; v_gene: TRBV30; CDR3aa: CAWSKPAQVRVGNEQFF; CDR3nt: TGTGCCTGGAGTAAACCCGCCCAGGTTCGAGTTGGCAATGAGCAGTTCTTC
j_gene: TRBJ1-1; d_gene: .; abundance: .; len: 15; v_gene: TRBV18; CDR3aa: CASSLVQGGITEAFF; CDR3nt: TGTGCCAGCTCACTGGTCCAGGGAGGTATCACTGAAGCTTTCTTT
j_gene: TRBJ2-1; d_gene: TRBD2; abundance: many; len: 15; v_gene: TRBV5-1; CDR3aa: CASSLRTSQFNEQFF; CDR3nt: TGCGCCAGCAGCTTGAGGACTAGCCAGTTCAATGAGCAGTTCTTC
j_gene: TRBJ2-1; d_gene: .; abundance: .; len: 12; v_gene: TRBV5-8; CDR3aa: CASSLWTAQQFF; CDR3nt: TGTGCCAGCAGCTTATGGACTGCTCAGCAGTTCTTC
j_gene: TRBJ1-1; d_gene: .; abundance: .; len: 13; v_gene: TRBV2; CDR3aa: CASSRGMNTEAFF; CDR3nt: TGTGCCAGCAGTCGGGGGATGAACACTGAAGCTTTCTTT
j_gene: TRBJ2-2; d_gene: TRBD2; abundance: .; len: 17; v_gene: TRBV7-9; CDR3aa: CASSAPPSGRADGELFF; CDR3nt: TGTGCCAGCAGCGCCCCCCCTAGCGGGAGGGCCGACGGGGAGCTGTTTTTT
j_gene: TRBJ2-3; d_gene: TRBD2; abundance: .; len: 16; v_gene: TRBV27; CDR3aa: CASSITSGLITDTQYF; CDR3nt: TGTGCCAGCAGTATAACTAGCGGCTTAATCACAGATACGCAGTATTTT
j_gene: TRBJ1-2; d_gene: TRBD1; abundance: .; len: 15; v_gene: TRBV28; CDR3aa: CANPGTGEKNYGYTF; CDR3nt: TGTGCCAACCCCGGGACAGGGGAGAAGAACTATGGCTACACCTTC
j_gene: TRBJ2-7; d_gene: TRBD1; abundance: .; len: 13; v_gene: TRBV5-1; CDR3aa: CASSLDRGYEQYF; CDR3nt: TGCGCCAGCAGCCTGGACAGGGGGTACGAGCAGTACTTC
j_gene: TRBJ1-1; d_gene: TRBD1; abundance: .; len: 14; v_gene: TRBV7-3; CDR3aa: CASSLGQGATEAFF; CDR3nt: TGTGCCAGCAGCTTAGGACAGGGGGCGACTGAAGCTTTCTTT
j_gene: TRBJ1-4; d_gene: .; abundance: .; len: 15; v_gene: TRBV4-2; CDR3aa: CASRGRGSTNEKLFF; CDR3nt: TGTGCCAGCAGGGGCAGGGGCTCAACTAATGAAAAACTGTTTTTT
j_gene: TRBJ2-3; d_gene: TRBD1; abundance: .; len: 15; v_gene: TRBV5-6; CDR3aa: CASSPTGQGPDTQYF; CDR3nt: TGTGCCAGCAGCCCAACGGGACAGGGGCCAGATACGCAGTATTTT
j_gene: TRBJ2-1; d_gene: TRBD2; abundance: .; len: 16; v_gene: TRBV7-2; CDR3aa: CASSFATSGPYNEQFF; CDR3nt: TGTGCCAGCAGCTTTGCGACTAGCGGACCCTACAATGAGCAGTTCTTC
j_gene: TRBJ2-3; d_gene: .; abundance: .; len: 15; v_gene: TRBV6-5; CDR3aa: CASSPQAQGTDTQYF; CDR3nt: TGTGCCAGCAGTCCACAGGCTCAAGGCACAGATACGCAGTATTTT
j_gene: TRBJ1-2; d_gene: TRBD1; abundance: .; len: 14; v_gene: TRBV7-9; CDR3aa: CASSSGQGIGGYTF; CDR3nt: TGTGCCAGCAGTTCGGGACAGGGAATTGGCGGCTACACCTTC
j_gene: TRBJ2-3; d_gene: .; abundance: .; len: 13; v_gene: TRBV6-1; CDR3aa: CASRQVPTDTQYF; CDR3nt: TGTGCCAGCAGACAGGTCCCAACAGATACGCAGTATTTT
j_gene: TRBJ1-4; d_gene: TRBD1; abundance: .; len: 14; v_gene: TRBV7-2; CDR3aa: CASRQGQDNEKLFF; CDR3nt: TGTGCCAGCAGACAAGGACAGGACAATGAAAAACTGTTTTTT
j_gene: TRBJ2-2; d_gene: .; abundance: few; len: 16; v_gene: TRBV11-2; CDR3aa: CASSRNTGGNTGELFF; CDR3nt: TGTGCCAGTTCCCGAAACACAGGTGGGAACACCGGGGAGCTGTTTTTT